This TCR beta chain was sequenced during a study of shared clonotypes between healthy human individuals (dated by TCRdb to about 2020). Context from the whole study: The cohort comprised a couple of women and three men aged 18 to 49 years. For each donor, CD4 naive and CD4 memory were each run on three plates, CD8 naive on two plates, and CD8 memory on one plate. The study deeply sequenced blood TCR repertoires of five healthy adults to estimate repertoire size and the extent of clonotype sharing between individuals. Different laboratories and diverse techniques were used to prepare libraries and sequence TCR repertoires, to increase sequencing depth and limit assay-specific biases. Leukapheresis yielded between about 0.9 and 8.9 billion PBMCs per donor.

With regard to this clone: Its target antigen remains unknown. Base qualities are missing; no much larger clone stands one base away.

TCR CDR3 regions were amplified from genomic DNA by multiplex PCR using the deep immunoSEQ assay. Genomic DNA extracted from each cell subset was distributed evenly over all wells of several immunoSEQ 96-well plates, and each plate served as one replicate. For sorted subsets, each replicate PCR was loaded with approximately 0.2 ug genomic DNA, equivalent to 32,000 or so T cell genomes. The purified libraries were quantified using a Qubit 3.0 fluorometer, sized with a Bioanalyzer 2100, and then quantified again using the KAPA Library Quantification kit. Every immunoSEQ 96-well plate was sequenced on a separate single-read 150-cycle Illumina NextSeq 550 flow cell. Per the authors' processing: The immunoSEQ output contained only junctional sequences without quality scores, so filtering could not match that applied to full-length reads. To assign V/J genes and CDR3, sequences were annotated against IMGT germline references using PyIR, a Python wrapper for IgBLAST v1.9. Any read was removed if the V/J assignment was weak (E-value above 1e-6), the CDR3 was missing, or the read contained stop codons, out-of-frame junctions, or ambiguous translated residues. V3J clonotypes were defined as sequences sharing the same inferred V gene, J gene, and CDR3 amino acid sequence. Percentage overlap between repertoires was calculated by dividing the number of shared unique clonotypes by the size of the smaller repertoire. Repertoire richness was assessed with RTK rarefaction, the Chao1 estimator, and Recon v2.1 estimates of unobserved clonotypes. For all TCRbeta clonotypes obtained by the gDNA method from several donors, generation probabilities were computed with OLGA. In its TCRdb copy, this immuneACCESS table keeps in-frame sequences only and misses some clones. Where compared with another copy, unresolved V genes explain less than half of these, and the others have no known cause. The V and J calls and the clone size are those of that table, but D and trimming were determined from the DNA. The sample profile shows about 700,000 clones; approximately 74% of them were found once. Over 1.5% of the sample lies in the top ten.

Donors were healthy HIV-negative adults with no recently reported acute infections or vaccinations. Only Caucasian adults living in Nashville, Tennessee, USA were represented among the donors. CD4+ T cells were enriched by magnetic negative selection, after which naive cells were positively selected on CD45RA and the negative fraction was taken as the memory subset. After blood collection by leukapheresis, PBMCs were isolated using Ficoll-Histopaque density gradient centrifugation and then cryopreserved in the vapor phase of liquid nitrogen. Analytical flow cytometry was used to check the purity and quantity of each magnetically sorted T cell population. Genomic DNA was isolated from every sorted fraction and measured by UV absorbance on a Nanodrop 2000c. Points the paper makes about the study in general: Larger estimated clonotype richness was generally found for naive subsets than for memory subsets. The genetic and exposure-history diversity represented was limited by the small number of donors. Compared with non-shared clonotypes, clonotypes shared by all four sorted-subset donors had higher generation probabilities. When a few donors were compared, the shared fraction of clonotypes was about 5% for naive CD4, about 4% for naive CD8, 2% to 2.5% for memory CD4, and 0.3% to 0.5% for memory CD8. Pairwise subsampling led to the expectation that sequencing depth would affect the degree of clonotype sharing among donors. Even with the large sequencing depth, rarefaction of the sorted-subset datasets indicated that sequencing was incomplete. Only blood was sampled, and tissue TCR repertoires likely differ from those in blood.

From cysteine to phenylalanine, the CDR3 is 14 amino acids long. Of all the DNA, just the CDR3 is kept, 42 bases in frame from base 1. V trim: 4 bases; J trim: 8 bases; unmatched bases: 8. From the germline V gene (reference sequence), CDR1 is GTSNPN and CDR2 is SVGIG. The clonotype originates from a woman in her thirties in good health. Recombination connected TRBV30 to TRBJ1-6, with 7 central nucleotides matching TRBD1. Specimen: memory CD4+ T cells sorted from blood. The label giving this sample's cell subset or site can be read as: CD45RA-negative fraction. The CDR3 amino acid sequence is: CAWTLDRVDSPLHF. The DNA sequence follows: TGTGCCTGGACCCTAGACAGGGTTGATTCACCCCTCCACTTT. Supplemented by the reference TRBV30 and TRBJ1-6 proteins around the CDR3, the complete variable domain is SQTIHQWPATLVQPVGSPLSLECTVEGTSNPNLYWYRQAAGRGLQLLFYSVGIGQISSEVPQNLSASRPQDRQFILSSKKLLLSDSGFYLCAWTLDRVDSPLHFGNGTRLTVT.